This TCR beta chain comes out of a study of PD-1 blockade in classical Hodgkin lymphoma. Study in general: The nivolumab dose that patients received was 3 mg/kg, given intravenously every 2 weeks. Broader study findings: Repertoire difference causes, possibly disease activity or prior therapy, remain undefined. By cycle point C4D1, TCR diversity had risen significantly in CD4+ cells (but not CD8+ cells).

Brentuximab vedotin exposure varied among the patients, all of whom had relapsed after autologous stem cell transplantation. Reported best responses ranged across complete response, partial response or progressive disease. The protocol was immunoSEQ multiplex PCR, while the TCRdb copy is restricted to in-frame clones and leaves out a portion. The data contain 55,000 to 75,000 clones, about 92% of them singletons. As regards this clone: Its antigen is unidentified.

Germline-derived CDR1 and CDR2 are MDHEN and SYDVKM. This CDR3 is 14 amino acids long. V lost 7 bases and J 0 bases, leaving 13 bases between the germline ends. The genes are TRBV28 and TRBJ2-7; D possibly matches TRBD1 or TRBD2 (5 bases each). Sequencing was performed on peripheral blood mononuclear cells (PBMCs), taken at baseline. The receptor's source is a human donor with classical Hodgkin lymphoma. The CDR3 reads CASILGPSSYEQYF. The CDR3 bases are TGTGCCAGCATTCTGGGACCGAGCTCCTACGAGCAGTACTTC.